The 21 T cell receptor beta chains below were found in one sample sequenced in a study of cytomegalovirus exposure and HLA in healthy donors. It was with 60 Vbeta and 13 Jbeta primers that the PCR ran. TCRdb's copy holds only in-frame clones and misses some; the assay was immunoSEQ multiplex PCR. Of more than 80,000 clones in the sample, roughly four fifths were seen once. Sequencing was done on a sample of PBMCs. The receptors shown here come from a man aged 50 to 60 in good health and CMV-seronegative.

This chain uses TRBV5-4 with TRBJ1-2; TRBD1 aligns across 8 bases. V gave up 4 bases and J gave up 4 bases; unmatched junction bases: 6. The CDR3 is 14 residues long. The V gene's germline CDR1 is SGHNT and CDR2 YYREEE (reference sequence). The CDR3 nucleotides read TGTGCCAGCAGCCCGGACAGGGTGAGCTATGGCTACACCTTC. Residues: CASSPDRVSYGYTF.

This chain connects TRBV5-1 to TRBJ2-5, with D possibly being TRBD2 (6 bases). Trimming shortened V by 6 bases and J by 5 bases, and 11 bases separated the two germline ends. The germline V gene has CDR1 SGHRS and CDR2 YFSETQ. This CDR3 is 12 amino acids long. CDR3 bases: TGCGCCAGCAAGAGTGGGGGGGAGACCCAGTACTTC. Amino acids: CASKSGGETQYF. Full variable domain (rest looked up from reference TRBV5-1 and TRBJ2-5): KAGVTQTPRYLIKTRGQQVTLSCSPISGHRSVSWYQQTPGQGLQFLFEYFSETQRNKGNFPGRFSGRQFSNSRSEMNVSTLELGDSALYLCASKSGGETQYFGPGTRLLVL.

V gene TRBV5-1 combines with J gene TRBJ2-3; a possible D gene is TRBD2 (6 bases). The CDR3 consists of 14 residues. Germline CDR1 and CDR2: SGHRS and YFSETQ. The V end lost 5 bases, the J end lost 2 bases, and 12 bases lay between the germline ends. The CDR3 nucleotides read TGCGCCAGCAGACCTACTAGCACCACAGATACGCAGTATTTT. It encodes CASRPTSTTDTQYF.

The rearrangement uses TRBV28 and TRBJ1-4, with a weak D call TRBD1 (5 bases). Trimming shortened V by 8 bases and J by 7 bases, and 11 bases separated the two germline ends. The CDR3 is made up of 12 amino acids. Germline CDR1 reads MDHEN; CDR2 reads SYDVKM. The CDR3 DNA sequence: TGTGCCAGCGGGGCAATGTCTGAAAAACTGTTTTTT. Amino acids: CASGAMSEKLFF.

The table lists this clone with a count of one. CDR3 in DNA: TGTGCCAGCATCGTCCGGGACAGGGACTCTGGGGCCAACGTCCTGACTTTC. Translation gives CASIVRDRDSGANVLTF. The V gene is TRBV7-9, the J gene TRBJ2-6; 9 bases are shared with TRBD1. J lost 0 bases, V lost 7 bases, and 7 bases had no gene match. Germline assignment: CDR1 SEHNR and CDR2 FQNEAQ (reference sequence). The CDR3 consists of 17 residues. Together with reference TRBV7-9 and TRBJ2-6, the CDR3 gives the full variable domain: DTGVSQNPRHKITKRGQNVTFRCDPISEHNRLYWYRQTLGQGPEFLTYFQNEAQLEKSRLLSDRFSAERPKGSFSTLEIQRTEQGDSAMYLCASIVRDRDSGANVLTFGAGSRLTVL.

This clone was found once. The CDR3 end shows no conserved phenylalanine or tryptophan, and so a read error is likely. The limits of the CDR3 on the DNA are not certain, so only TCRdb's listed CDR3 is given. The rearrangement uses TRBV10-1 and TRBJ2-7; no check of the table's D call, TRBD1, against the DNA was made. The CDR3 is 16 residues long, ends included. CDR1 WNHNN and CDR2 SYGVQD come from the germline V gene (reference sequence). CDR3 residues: CASSEPSLNSGTPHPR.

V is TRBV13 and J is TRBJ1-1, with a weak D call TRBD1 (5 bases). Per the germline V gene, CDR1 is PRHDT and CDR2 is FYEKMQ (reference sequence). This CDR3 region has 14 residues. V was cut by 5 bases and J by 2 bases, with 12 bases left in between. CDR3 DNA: TGTGCCAGCAGCCCCCGACAGCGAAACACTGAAGCTTTCTTT. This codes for CASSPRQRNTEAFF.

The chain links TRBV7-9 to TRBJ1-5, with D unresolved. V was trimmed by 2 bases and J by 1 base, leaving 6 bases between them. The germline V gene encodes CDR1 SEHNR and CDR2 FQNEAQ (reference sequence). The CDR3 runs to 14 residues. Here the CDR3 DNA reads TGTGCCAGCAGCTTATTAAGCAGCAATCAGCCCCAGCATTTT. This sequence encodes CASSLLSSNQPQHF.

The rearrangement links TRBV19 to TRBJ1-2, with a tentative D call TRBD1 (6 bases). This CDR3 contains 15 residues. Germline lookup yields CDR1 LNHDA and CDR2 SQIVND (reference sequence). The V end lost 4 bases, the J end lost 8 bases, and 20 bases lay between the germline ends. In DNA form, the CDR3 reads TGTGCCAGTAGTAAAGACAGGTTCTTGGGGCTAGGCTACACCTTC. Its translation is CASSKDRFLGLGYTF.

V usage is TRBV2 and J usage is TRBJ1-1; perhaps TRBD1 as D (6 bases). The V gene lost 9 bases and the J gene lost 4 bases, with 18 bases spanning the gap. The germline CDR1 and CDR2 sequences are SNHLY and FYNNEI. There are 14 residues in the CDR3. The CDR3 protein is CASEVDRSSTEAFF. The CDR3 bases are TGTGCCAGTGAGGTAGACAGGTCAAGCACTGAAGCTTTCTTT.

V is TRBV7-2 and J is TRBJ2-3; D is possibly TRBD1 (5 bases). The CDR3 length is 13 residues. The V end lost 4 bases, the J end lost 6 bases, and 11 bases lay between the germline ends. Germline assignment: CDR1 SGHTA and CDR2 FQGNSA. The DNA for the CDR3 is TGTGCCAGCAGCTCACTGGGGCCGGATACGCAGTATTTT. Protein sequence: CASSSLGPDTQYF.

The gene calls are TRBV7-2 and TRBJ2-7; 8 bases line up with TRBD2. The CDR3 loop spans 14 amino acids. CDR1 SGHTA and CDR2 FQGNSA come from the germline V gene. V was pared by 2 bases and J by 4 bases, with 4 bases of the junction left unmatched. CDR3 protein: CASSLSGGRYEQYF. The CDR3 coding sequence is TGTGCCAGCAGCTTAAGCGGGGGCAGGTACGAGCAGTACTTC.

CDR3 sequence reads: CASSYRGGYGYTF. In DNA form, the CDR3 reads TGTGCCAGCAGTTACAGGGGTGGTTATGGCTACACCTTC. V is TRBV6-5 and J is TRBJ1-2, with a possible D match to TRBD1 (5 bases). Germline assignment: CDR1 MNHEY and CDR2 SVGAGI. Trimming pared 2 bases from V and 5 bases from J, leaving 9 bases between. The CDR3 length is 13 residues.

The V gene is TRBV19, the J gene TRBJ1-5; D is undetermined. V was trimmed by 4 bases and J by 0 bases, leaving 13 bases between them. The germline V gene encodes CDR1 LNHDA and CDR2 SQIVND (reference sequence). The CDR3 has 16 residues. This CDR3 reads CASSTLFEASNQPQHF. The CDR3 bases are TGTGCCAGTAGTACCCTTTTTGAGGCTAGCAATCAGCCCCAGCATTTT.

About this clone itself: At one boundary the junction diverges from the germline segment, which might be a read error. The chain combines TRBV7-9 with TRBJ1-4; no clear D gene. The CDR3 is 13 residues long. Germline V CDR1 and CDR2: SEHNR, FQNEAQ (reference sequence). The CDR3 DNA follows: TGTTCCAGCAGCTTGGGAGGGAATGAAAAACTGTTTTTT. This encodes CSSSLGGNEKLFF.

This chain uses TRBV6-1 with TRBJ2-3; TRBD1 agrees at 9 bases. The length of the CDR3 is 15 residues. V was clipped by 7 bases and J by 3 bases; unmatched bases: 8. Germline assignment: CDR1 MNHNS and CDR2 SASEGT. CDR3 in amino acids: CASMKWGQGTDTQYF. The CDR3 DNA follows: TGTGCCAGCATGAAGTGGGGACAGGGAACAGATACGCAGTATTTT.

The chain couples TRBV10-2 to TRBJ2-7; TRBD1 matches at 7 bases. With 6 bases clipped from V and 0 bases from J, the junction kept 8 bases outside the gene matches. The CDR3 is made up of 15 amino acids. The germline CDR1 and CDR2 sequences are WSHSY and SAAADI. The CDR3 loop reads CASRKGQPSSYEQYF. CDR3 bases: TGCGCCAGCAGGAAGGGACAGCCCAGCTCCTACGAGCAGTACTTC.

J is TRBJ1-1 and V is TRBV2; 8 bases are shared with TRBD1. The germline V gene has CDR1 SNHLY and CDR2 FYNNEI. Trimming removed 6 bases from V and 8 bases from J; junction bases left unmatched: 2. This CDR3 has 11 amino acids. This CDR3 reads CASSRDREAFF. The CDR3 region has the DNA TGTGCCAGCAGCCGGGACAGGGAAGCTTTCTTT.

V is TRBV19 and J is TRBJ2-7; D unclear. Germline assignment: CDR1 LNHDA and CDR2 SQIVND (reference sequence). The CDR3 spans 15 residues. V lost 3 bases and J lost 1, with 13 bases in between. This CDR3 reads CASSIGSDLSYEQYF. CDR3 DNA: TGTGCCAGTAGTATTGGGTCAGACTTATCCTACGAGCAGTACTTC.

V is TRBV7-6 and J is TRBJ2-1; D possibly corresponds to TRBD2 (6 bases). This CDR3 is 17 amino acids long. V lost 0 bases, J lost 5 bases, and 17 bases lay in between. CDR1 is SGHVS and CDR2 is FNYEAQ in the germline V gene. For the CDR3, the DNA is TGTGCCAGCAGCTTAGCGGGCGGGGCGGCCGCCAACAATGAGCAGTTCTTC. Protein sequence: CASSLAGGAAANNEQFF.

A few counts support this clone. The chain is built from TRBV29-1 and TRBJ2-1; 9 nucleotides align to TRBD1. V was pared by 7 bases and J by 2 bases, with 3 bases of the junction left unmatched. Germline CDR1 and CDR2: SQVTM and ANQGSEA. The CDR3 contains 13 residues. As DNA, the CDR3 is TGCAGCGGCGACAGGGGGGCCTACAATGAGCAGTTCTTC. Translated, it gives CSGDRGAYNEQFF.